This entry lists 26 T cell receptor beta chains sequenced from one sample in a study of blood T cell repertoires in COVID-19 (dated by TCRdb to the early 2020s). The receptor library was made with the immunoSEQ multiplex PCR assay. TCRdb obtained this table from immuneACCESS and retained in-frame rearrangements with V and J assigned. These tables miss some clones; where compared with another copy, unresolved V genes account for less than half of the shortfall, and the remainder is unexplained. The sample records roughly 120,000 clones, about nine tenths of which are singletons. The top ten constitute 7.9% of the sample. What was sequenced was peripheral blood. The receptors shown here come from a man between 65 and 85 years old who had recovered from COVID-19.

The CDR3, as DNA: TGTGCCACCAGCAGACCGAACTACAGGGTTGGGGCCAACGTCCTGACTTTC. Translation gives CATSRPNYRVGANVLTF. This chain connects TRBV15 to TRBJ2-6; the D gene is possibly TRBD1 (6 bases). Trimming left V 2 bases short and J 3 bases short, with 14 bases between. This CDR3 region has 17 residues. The germline CDR1 and CDR2 sequences are LNHNV and YYDKDF (reference sequence).

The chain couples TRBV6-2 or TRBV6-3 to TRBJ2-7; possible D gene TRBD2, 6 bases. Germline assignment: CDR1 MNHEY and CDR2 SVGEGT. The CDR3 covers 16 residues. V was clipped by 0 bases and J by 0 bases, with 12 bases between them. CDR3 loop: CASSYSTGLYSYEQYF. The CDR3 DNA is TGTGCCAGCAGTTACTCTACGGGACTCTACTCCTACGAGCAGTACTTC.

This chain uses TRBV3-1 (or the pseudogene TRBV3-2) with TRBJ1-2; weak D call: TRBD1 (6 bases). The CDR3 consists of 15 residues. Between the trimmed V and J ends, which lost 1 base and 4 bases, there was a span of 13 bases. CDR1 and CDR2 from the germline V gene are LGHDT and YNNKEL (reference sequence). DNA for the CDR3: TGTGCCAGCAGCCAAGGCCGGGACACAGGCTATGGCTACACCTTC. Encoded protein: CASSQGRDTGYGYTF.

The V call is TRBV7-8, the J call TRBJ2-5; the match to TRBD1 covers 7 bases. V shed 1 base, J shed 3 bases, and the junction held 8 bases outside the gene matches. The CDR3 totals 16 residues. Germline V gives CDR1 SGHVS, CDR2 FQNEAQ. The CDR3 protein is CASSLGGRDREETQYF. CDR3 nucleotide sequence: TGTGCCAGCAGCTTAGGAGGCCGGGACAGAGAAGAGACCCAGTACTTC.

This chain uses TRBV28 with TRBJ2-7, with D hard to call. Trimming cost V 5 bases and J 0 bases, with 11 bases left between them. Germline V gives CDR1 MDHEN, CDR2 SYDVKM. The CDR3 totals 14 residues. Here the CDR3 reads CASSTTSSSYEQYF. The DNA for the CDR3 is TGTGCCAGCAGTACAACCTCTAGCTCCTACGAGCAGTACTTC.

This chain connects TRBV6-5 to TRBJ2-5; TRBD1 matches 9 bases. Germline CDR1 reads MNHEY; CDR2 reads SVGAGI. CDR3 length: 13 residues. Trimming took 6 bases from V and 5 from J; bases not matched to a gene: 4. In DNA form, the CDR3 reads TGTGCCAGCAGAAAACAGGGGGCGGAGACCCAGTACTTC. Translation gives CASRKQGAETQYF.

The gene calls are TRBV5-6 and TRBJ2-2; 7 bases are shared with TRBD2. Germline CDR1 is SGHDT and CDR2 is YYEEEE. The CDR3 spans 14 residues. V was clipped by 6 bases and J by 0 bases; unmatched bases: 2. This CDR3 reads CASKGLTNTGELFF. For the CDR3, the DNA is TGTGCCAGCAAGGGACTAACGAACACCGGGGAGCTGTTTTTT.

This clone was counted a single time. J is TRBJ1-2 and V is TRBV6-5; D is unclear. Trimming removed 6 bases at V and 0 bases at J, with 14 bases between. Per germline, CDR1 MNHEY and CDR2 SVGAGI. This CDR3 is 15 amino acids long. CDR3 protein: CASRPYSLSNYGYTF. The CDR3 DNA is TGTGCCAGCAGGCCCTACAGTTTGTCTAACTATGGCTACACCTTC.

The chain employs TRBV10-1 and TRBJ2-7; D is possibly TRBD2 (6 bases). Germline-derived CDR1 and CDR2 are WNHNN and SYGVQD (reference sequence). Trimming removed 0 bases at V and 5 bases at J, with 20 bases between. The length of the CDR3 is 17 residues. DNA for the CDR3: TGCGCCAGCAGTGAGTCGAATTCGGGGGATCATTCCCACGAGCAGTACTTC. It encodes CASSESNSGDHSHEQYF.

CDR3 region: CATSRNHGTSGRNEQFF. The CDR3 DNA follows: TGTGCCACCAGCAGAAACCACGGGACTAGCGGGAGGAATGAGCAGTTCTTC. The chain links TRBV15 to TRBJ2-1; 15 bases align to TRBD2. V shed 2 bases and J 7 bases; nucleotides not matched to a gene: 6. Per the germline V gene, CDR1 is LNHNV and CDR2 is YYDKDF (reference sequence). The CDR3 runs to 17 residues.

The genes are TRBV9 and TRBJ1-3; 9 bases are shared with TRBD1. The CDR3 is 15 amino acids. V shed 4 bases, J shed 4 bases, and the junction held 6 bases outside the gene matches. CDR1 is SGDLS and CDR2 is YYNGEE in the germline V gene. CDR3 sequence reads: CASSPGQGYGNTIYF. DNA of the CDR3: TGTGCCAGCAGCCCGGGACAGGGTTACGGAAACACCATATATTTT.

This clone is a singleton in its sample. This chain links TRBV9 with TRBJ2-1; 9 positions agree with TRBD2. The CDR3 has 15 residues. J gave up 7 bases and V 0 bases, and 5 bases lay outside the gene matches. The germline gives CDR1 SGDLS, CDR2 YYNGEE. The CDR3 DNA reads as TGTGCCAGCAGCGTAGGCGGGAGGGGAACAAATGAGCAGTTCTTC. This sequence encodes CASSVGGRGTNEQFF.

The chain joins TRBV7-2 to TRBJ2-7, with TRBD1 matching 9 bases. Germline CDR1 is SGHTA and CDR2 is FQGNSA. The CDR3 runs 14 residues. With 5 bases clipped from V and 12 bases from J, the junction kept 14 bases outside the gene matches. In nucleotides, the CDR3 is TGTGCCAGCAGCCCCGATCGTGGGACAGGGAGTAGGTACTTC. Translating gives CASSPDRGTGSRYF.

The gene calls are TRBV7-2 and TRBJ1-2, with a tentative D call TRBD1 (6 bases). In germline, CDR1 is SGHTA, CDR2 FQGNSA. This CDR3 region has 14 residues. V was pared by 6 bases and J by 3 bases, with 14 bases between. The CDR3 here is CASSYRAGDYGYTF. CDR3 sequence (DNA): TGTGCCAGCAGTTATCGGGCAGGGGACTATGGCTACACCTTC.

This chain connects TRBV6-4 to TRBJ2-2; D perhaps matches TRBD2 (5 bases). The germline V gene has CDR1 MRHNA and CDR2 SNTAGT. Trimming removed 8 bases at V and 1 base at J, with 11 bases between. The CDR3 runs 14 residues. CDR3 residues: CASRPAGNTGELFF. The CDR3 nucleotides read TGTGCCAGCCGACCGGCGGGGAACACCGGGGAGCTGTTTTTT.

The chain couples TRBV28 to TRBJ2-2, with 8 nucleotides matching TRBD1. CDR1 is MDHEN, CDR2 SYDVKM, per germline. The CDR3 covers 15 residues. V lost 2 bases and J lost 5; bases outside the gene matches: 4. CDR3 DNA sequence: TGTGCCAGCAGTTTAGTTGGACAGGGTACCGGGGAGCTGTTTTTT. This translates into CASSLVGQGTGELFF.

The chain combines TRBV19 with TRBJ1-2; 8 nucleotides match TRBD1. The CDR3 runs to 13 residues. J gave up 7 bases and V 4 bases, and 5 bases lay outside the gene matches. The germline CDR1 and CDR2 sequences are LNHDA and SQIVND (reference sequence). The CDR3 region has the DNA TGTGCCAGTAGTACCGGACAGGGCGGTGGCTACACCTTC. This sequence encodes CASSTGQGGGYTF. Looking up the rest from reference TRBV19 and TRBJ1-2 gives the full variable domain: DGGITQSPKYLFRKEGQNVTLSCEQNLNHDAMYWYRQDPGQGLRLIYYSQIVNDFQKGDIAEGYSVSREKKESFPLTVTSAQKNPTAFYLCASSTGQGGGYTFGSGTRLTVV.

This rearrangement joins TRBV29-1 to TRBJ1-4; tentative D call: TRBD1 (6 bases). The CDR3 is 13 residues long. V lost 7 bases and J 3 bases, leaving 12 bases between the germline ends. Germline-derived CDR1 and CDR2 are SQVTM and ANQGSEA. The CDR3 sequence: CSATGFPNEKLFF. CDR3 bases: TGCAGCGCCACAGGGTTCCCTAATGAAAAACTGTTTTTT.

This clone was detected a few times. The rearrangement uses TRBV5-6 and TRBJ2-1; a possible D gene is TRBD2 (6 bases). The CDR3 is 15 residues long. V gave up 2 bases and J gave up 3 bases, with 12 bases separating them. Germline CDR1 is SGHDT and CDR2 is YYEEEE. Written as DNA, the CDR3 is TGTGCCAGCAGCTTAAGGGAGGACGACTACAATGAGCAGTTCTTC. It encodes CASSLREDDYNEQFF.

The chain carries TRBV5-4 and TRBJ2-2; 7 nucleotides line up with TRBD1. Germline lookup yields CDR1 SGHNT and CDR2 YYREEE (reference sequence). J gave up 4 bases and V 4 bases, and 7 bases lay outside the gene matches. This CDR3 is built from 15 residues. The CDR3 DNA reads TGTGCCAGCAGCCCTTCGACAGGGCCCACCGGGGAGCTGTTTTTT. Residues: CASSPSTGPTGELFF.

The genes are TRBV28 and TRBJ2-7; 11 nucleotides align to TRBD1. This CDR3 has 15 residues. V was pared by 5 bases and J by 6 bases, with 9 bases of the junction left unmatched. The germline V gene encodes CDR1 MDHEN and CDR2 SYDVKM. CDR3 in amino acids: CASSPRDRGVLEQYF. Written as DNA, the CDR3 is TGTGCCAGCAGTCCCCGGGACAGGGGGGTCCTCGAGCAGTACTTC.

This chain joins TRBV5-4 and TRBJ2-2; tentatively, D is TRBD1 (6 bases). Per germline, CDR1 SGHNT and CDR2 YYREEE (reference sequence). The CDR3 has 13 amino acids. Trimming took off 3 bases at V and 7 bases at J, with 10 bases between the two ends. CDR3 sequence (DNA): TGTGCCAGCAGCTACGACAGGATCGGGGAGCTGTTTTTT. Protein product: CASSYDRIGELFF.

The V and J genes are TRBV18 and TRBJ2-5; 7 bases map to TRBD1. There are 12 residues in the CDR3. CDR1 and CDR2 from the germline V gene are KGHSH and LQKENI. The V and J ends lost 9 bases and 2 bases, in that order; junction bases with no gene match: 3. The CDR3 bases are TGTGCCAGTTGGGACAGACAAGAGACCCAGTACTTC. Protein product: CASWDRQETQYF.

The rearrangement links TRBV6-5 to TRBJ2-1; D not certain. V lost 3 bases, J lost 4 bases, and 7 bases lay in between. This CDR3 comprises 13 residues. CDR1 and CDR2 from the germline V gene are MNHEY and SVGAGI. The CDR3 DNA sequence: TGTGCCAGCAGTTATAGAAGTTACAATGAGCAGTTCTTC. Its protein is CASSYRSYNEQFF.

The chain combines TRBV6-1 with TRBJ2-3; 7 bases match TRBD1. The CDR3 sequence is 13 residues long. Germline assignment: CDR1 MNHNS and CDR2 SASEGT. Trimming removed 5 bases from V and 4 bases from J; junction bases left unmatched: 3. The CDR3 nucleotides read TGTGCCAGCAGTTTCGACAGGGCAGATACGCAGTATTTT. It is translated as CASSFDRADTQYF.

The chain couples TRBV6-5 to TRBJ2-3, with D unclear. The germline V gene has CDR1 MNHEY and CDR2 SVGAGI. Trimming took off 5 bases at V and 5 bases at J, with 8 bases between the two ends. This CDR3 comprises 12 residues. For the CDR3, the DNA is TGTGCCAGCAGTAACCTAGGAGATACGCAGTATTTT. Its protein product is CASSNLGDTQYF.